This TCR beta chain is drawn from a study of beta chain features in type 1 diabetes listed by TCRdb under 2018. For the wider study: Patients and healthy donors did not differ in mean age, gender distribution, total cell number or subset yield. A total of around 110,000,000 sorted cells were examined across all samples, and a strong correlation was observed between cell number per subset and RNA yield. The study compared TCRB repertoires of sorted circulating CD4+ T cell subsets between recently diagnosed type 1 diabetes patients and matched healthy donors. Regulatory and stem cell-like memory subsets were isolated from only 8 patients and roughly eight healthy donors, whereas naive and central memory subsets came from all 30 or so donors. Results and caveats for the whole study, not just this receptor: Type 1 diabetes patients showed a moderate but significant shortening of TCRB CDR3 length in all four CD4+ subsets. Because cDNA was sequenced instead of genomic DNA, highly expressing activated cells could be over-represented, though the groups showed no difference in activation or CD3 levels. Fewer insertions and more nucleotide deletions at VDJ recombination sites were observed in patients with type 1 diabetes, implying thymic rearrangement abnormalities. Shorter templates might have been favored by PCR, but patient and control samples were amplified and corrected together, so both groups would have been affected equally by any skew. Only small numbers of individuals were included in the HLA sub-analyses, which left unresolved whether HLA type had any influence on TCRB rearrangement. Naive, central memory and regulatory TCRB repertoires appeared more similar among patients than among healthy donors.

This clone was seen more than once but under ten times. Its antigen is unknown. There are no base qualities to consult, and no much larger clone falls within one base. The entire isolated RNA was reverse transcribed using the High Capacity cDNA Reverse Transcription Kit, and thus expressed TCRB transcripts were sequenced. Deep immunoSEQ sequencing was applied to naive, central memory and regulatory T cell samples, giving an average of around 4 million total reads per sample. Sorted cells were lysed in RLT buffer and RNA was extracted with DNase-treated RNeasy Micro or Mini kits, depending on cell number. To prevent cross-contamination, each cell subset was processed individually, whereas patient and healthy donor samples were processed jointly. The immunoSEQ multiplex PCR was used to amplify TCRB sequences from cDNA, generating 87-bp fragments that spanned the CDR3 region. The amplicons were sequenced using the Illumina HiSeq platform. From the authors' description of their analysis: PCR bias was corrected computationally using synthetic template baselines, and reads within Hamming distance 2 were collapsed, with unmergeable singletons discarded. By aligning reads against IMGT, V, D and J genes, CDR3 length, and insertions or deletions at six rearrangement sites were assigned. Within each subset, clonotype counts were normalized to the number of sorted cells before true diversity and Gini coefficients were calculated with the tcR R package. Repertoire sharing was quantified using the overlap coefficient calculated on TCRB nucleotide sequences. TCRdb carries this immuneACCESS record with in-frame sequences only. Its versions omit some clonotypes, under half of them owing to an unresolved V gene in the studies checked, with the rest unexplained. V and J calls and clone size are copied from that table; D and trimming were computed from the DNA. For this sample the table gives 150,000 to 200,000 clones, of which approximately 8% were detected only once. Roughly 0.5% of the sample is taken by the ten largest.

From each donor, a single peripheral blood sample of about 116 mL on average was drawn into heparinised tubes. A BD FACSAria II and a panel including CD45RO, CCR7, CD25, CD127, CD95 and CD27 were used to sort naive, central memory, regulatory and stem cell-like memory CD4+ T cells. A purity above 98% was achieved for all sorted populations. PBMCs were separated immediately by Lymphoprep density gradient centrifugation and were stained directly, without being cultured. To minimize batch effects, samples were stained and sorted in pairs, one healthy donor with one patient per experiment. Sequences GTSNPN (CDR1) and SVGIG (CDR2) are obtained from the germline V gene (reference sequence). Inclusive of the bounding cysteine and phenylalanine, the CDR3 is 14 residues long. This entry keeps only the CDR3 DNA: 42 bases, framed from base 1. At the junction V is shortened by 4 bases and J by 3 bases; bases outside the gene matches: 4.

This TCR was recovered from a young man with type 1 diabetes. The sequence links TRBV30 to TRBJ2-1, with 9 bases in between that match TRBD2. Input material: central memory CD4+ T cells from blood. The nucleotide sequence reads TGTGCCTGGACGACTAGCGGAAGCTACAATGAGCAGTTCTTC. Translation gives CAWTTSGSYNEQFF.